The entry below gives a single TCR beta chain sequence along with its context. Its specificity is not known. This sample is part of a study of shared clonotypes between healthy human individuals. Study findings and constraints: Naive subsets, compared against memory subsets, generally had larger estimated richness values.

Generated by immunoSEQ multiplex PCR, the TCRdb table keeps only in-frame clones and is missing some. Of hundreds of thousands of clones listed, 95% were seen once; the top ten hold over 0.09%. Naivety among CD8 cells was defined by CD45RO negativity and positive CCR7 selection, thereby excluding terminally differentiated effector memory CD45RA+ cells. Donors included only healthy HIV-negative adults lacking recent acute infections or vaccinations. The sequencing sample was made of naive CD8+ T cells sorted from blood. This TCR was recovered from a young woman in good health.

In DNA form, the CDR3 reads TGTGCCAGCAGCTTAGGGAATTTCCAACCGGACGAGCAGTACTTC. It yields the protein CASSLGNFQPDEQYF. This sequence joins TRBV28 and TRBJ2-7; D remains ambiguous. V was shortened by 6 bases and J by 5 bases, with 20 bases between the two germline ends. Germline CDR1 and CDR2: MDHEN and SYDVKM. The CDR3 extends over 15 amino acids.